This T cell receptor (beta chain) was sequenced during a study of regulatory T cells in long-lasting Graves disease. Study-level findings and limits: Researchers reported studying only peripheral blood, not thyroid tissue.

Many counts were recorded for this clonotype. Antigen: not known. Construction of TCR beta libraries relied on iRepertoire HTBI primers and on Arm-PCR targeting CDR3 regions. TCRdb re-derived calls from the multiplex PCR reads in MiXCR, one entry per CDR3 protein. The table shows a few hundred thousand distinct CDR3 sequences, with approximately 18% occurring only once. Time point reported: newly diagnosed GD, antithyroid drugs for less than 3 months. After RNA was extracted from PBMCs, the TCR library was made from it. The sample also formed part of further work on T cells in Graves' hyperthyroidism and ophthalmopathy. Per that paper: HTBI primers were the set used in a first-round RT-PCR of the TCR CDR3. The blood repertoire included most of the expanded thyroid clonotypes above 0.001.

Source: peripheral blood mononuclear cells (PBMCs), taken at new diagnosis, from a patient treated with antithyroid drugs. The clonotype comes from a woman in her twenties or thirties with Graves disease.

This chain's CDR3 is CASGRTEAFF. The CDR3 bases are TGTGCCAGCGGCCGCACTGAAGCTTTCTTT. The rearrangement joins TRBV28 to TRBJ1-1; D uncertain. Germline V gene lookup returns CDR1 MDHEN and CDR2 SYDVKM. CDR3 length equals 10 residues. V lost 8 bases and J lost 4, with 5 bases in between. Full variable domain (missing parts from reference TRBV28 and TRBJ1-1): DVKVTQSSRYLVKRTGEKVFLECVQDMDHENMFWYRQDPGLGLRLIYFSYDVKMKEKGDIPEGYSVSREKKERFSLILESASTNQTSMYLCASGRTEAFFGQGTRLTVV.